This TCR beta chain comes out of a study of CD8 T cells in ankylosing spondylitis. Study conclusions and caveats: Disease-associated clones were CD8+ and fairly uncommon in peripheral blood.

CDR3 size: 15 residues. Looked up from germline, CDR1 is MGHDK and CDR2 is SYGVNS. V gave up 0 bases and J gave up 7 bases; unmatched junction bases: 8. Via MiXCR, TCRdb re-called the 5' RACE reads, giving one row per CDR3 protein. The sample shows 150,000 to 200,000 distinct CDR3 sequences, approximately 10% of them seen only once. This clonotype has ten or more counts. The antigen is unknown. The V and J genes are TRBV25-1 and TRBJ1-2, with 7 bases lining up with TRBD1. Sequenced: blood, either unsorted or a sorted T cell fraction (not recorded which). This clonotype was obtained from a male donor with ankylosing spondylitis or in good health (not recorded which). The CDR3: CASSEYRGQPRGYTF. The CDR3 bases are TGTGCCAGCAGTGAATATAGGGGACAGCCACGTGGCTACACCTTC.